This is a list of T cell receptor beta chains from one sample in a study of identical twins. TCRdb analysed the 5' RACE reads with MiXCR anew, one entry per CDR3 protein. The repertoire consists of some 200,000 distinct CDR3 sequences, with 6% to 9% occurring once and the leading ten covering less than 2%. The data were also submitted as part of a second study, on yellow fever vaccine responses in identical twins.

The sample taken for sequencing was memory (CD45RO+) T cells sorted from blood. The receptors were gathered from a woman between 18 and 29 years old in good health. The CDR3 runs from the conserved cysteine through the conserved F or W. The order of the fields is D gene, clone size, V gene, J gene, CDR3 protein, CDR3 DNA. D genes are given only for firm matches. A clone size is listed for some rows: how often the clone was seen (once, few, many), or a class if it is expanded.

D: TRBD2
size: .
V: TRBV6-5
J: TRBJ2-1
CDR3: CASSYVAGGLEQFF
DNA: TGTGCCAGCAGTTACGTAGCGGGGGGGCTGGAGCAGTTCTTC

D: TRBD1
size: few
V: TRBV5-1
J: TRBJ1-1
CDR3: CASSLEPGGSTEAFF
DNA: TGCGCCAGCAGCTTGGAGCCAGGGGGCAGTACTGAAGCTTTCTTT

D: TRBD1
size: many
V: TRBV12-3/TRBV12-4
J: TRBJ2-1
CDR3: CASRLYRDTGAEQFF
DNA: TGTGCCAGCAGATTATACAGGGATACAGGGGCTGAGCAGTTCTTC

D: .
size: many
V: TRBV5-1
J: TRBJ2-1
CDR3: CASSLAVGNRNEQFF
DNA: TGCGCCAGCAGCTTGGCCGTCGGGAATCGCAATGAGCAGTTCTTC

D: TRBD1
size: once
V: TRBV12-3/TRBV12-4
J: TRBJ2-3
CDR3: CASSSLLGDKGAKDTQYF
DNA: TGTGCCAGCAGTTCATTATTAGGTGATAAGGGGGCAAAAGATACGCAGTATTTT

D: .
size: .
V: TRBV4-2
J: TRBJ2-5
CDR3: CASSRDGTSPQETQYF
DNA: TGTGCCAGCAGCCGAGATGGAACTAGCCCGCAAGAGACCCAGTACTTC

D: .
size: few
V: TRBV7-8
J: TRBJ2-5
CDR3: CASSLNQGFGETQYF
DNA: TGTGCCAGCAGCTTAAATCAGGGGTTTGGGGAGACCCAGTACTTC

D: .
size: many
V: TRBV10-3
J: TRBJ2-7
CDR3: CAISVGDIDEQYF
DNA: TGTGCCATCAGTGTGGGGGACATCGACGAGCAGTACTTC

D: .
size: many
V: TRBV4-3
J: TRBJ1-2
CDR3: CASSARVFDGYTF
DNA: TGCGCCAGCAGCGCCCGGGTATTTGATGGCTACACCTTC

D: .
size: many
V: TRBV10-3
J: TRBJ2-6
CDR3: CAISAGANVLTF
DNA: TGTGCCATCTCCGCAGGGGCCAACGTCCTGACTTTC